Each of the 22 T cell receptor beta chains below was sequenced from the same sample in a study of T cell responses to AZD1222 COVID-19 vaccine. Profiling relied on immunoSEQ multiplex PCR, and the TCRdb table lists in-frame clones only, not all of them. The repertoire has some 120,000 clones, around nine tenths of them found once; the top ten carry 9% to 15%. Source: peripheral blood, taken on day 0 of AZD1222 vaccination. The receptors were sampled from an adult in good health.

This clone was counted a single time. The rearrangement joins TRBV2 to TRBJ2-1, with no clear D. The germline V gene encodes CDR1 SNHLY and CDR2 FYNNEI. V was clipped by 4 bases and J by 0 bases, with 10 bases between them. This CDR3 has 15 residues. The CDR3 region has the DNA TGTGCCAGCAGTGCCCTCCAGAGCTCCTACAATGAGCAGTTCTTC. This sequence encodes CASSALQSSYNEQFF.

V and J are TRBV5-1 and TRBJ2-3; the match to TRBD1 covers 8 bases. The CDR3 spans 13 residues. The V gene end was trimmed by 3 bases and the J gene end by 6 bases; junction bases not matched to a gene: 3. Germline assignment: CDR1 SGHRS and CDR2 YFSETQ. The CDR3 here is CASSSDRADTQYF. In DNA form, the CDR3 reads TGCGCCAGCAGCTCGGACAGGGCGGATACGCAGTATTTT.

This clone is a singleton in its sample. This chain uses TRBV6-5 with TRBJ2-2; possibly TRBD2 for D (5 bases). The CDR3 extends over 15 amino acids. The germline gives CDR1 MNHEY, CDR2 SVGAGI. The V end lost 6 bases, the J end lost 1 base, and 12 bases lay between the germline ends. This chain's CDR3 is CASSLGLRNTGELFF. The CDR3 DNA is TGTGCCAGCAGCCTCGGACTCAGGAACACCGGGGAGCTGTTTTTT.

The chain joins TRBV12-3 or TRBV12-4 to TRBJ1-2, with D tentatively TRBD1 (5 bases). The CDR3 extends over 13 amino acids. V shed 5 bases and J shed 4 bases, with 11 bases lying between them. This chain's CDR3 is CASSPGISYGYTF. CDR3 DNA: TGTGCCAGCAGTCCAGGGATTTCCTATGGCTACACCTTC.

There are a few counts of this clone. The J gene is TRBJ2-1, the V gene TRBV5-1, with D perhaps given as TRBD1 or TRBD2 (6 bases each). This CDR3 contains 15 residues. The germline V gene has CDR1 SGHRS and CDR2 YFSETQ. Trimming cost V 1 base and J 6 bases, with 14 bases left between them. The CDR3 nucleotides read TGCGCCAGCAGCTTGTCAGGGGAGGTTGGCAATGAGCAGTTCTTC. It translates to CASSLSGEVGNEQFF.

This sequence joins TRBV18 and TRBJ1-1, with a possible D match to TRBD1 (5 bases). Trimming stripped 4 bases from V and 1 base from J, with 7 bases between. CDR3 length: 13 amino acids. Germline V gene sequence: CDR1 KGHSH, CDR2 LQKENI. CDR3 protein: CASSRQSNTEAFF. In DNA form, the CDR3 reads TGTGCCAGCTCACGACAGTCGAACACTGAAGCTTTCTTT.

The rearrangement joins TRBV9 to TRBJ2-1, with D perhaps TRBD2 (5 bases). V was shortened by 0 bases and J by 2 bases, with 12 bases between the two germline ends. CDR3 length equals 16 residues. Germline V CDR1 and CDR2: SGDLS, YYNGEE. The CDR3 protein is CASSVGGGSTYNEQFF. CDR3 sequence (DNA): TGTGCCAGCAGCGTAGGAGGCGGGTCAACCTACAATGAGCAGTTCTTC.

The chain links TRBV24-1 to TRBJ1-5; TRBD1 matches at 7 bases. With V trimmed by 3 bases and J by 5 bases, 9 bases remained unmatched. Germline values: CDR1 KGHDR, CDR2 SFDVKD. This CDR3 comprises 16 residues. CDR3 region: CATSDPDRAVHQPQHF. CDR3 coding DNA: TGTGCCACCAGTGATCCTGACAGGGCGGTCCATCAGCCCCAGCATTTT.

This clone came up a few times. The J gene is TRBJ1-2, the V gene TRBV23-1, with 8 bases lining up with TRBD1. TRBV23-1 is an ORF, and what it does is uncertain. The CDR3 runs to 14 residues. Germline trimming cut 0 bases from V and 8 bases from J; bases unmatched to any gene: 5. The CDR3 bases are TGCGCCAGCAGTCAATCCCGACAGGGGTTGGGCTACACCTTC. Protein sequence: CASSQSRQGLGYTF.

This clone was seen a handful of times. The genes are TRBV28 and TRBJ2-3, with 7 bases aligning to TRBD1. CDR3 length: 13 amino acids. CDR1 is MDHEN and CDR2 is SYDVKM in the germline V gene. The V gene end was trimmed by 8 bases and the J gene end by 1 base; junction bases not matched to a gene: 3. In DNA form, the CDR3 reads TGTGCCAGCTGTACAGGGGGCACAGATACGCAGTATTTT. Residues: CASCTGGTDTQYF.

The CDR3 nucleotides are TGTGCCATCAGTGAGAAGGGGAGGAATTCACCCCTCCACTTT. Translating gives CAISEKGRNSPLHF. The chain uses TRBV10-3 and TRBJ1-6, with D maybe TRBD1 (5 bases). CDR1 and CDR2 (germline): ENHRY, SYGVKD. The CDR3 extends over 14 amino acids. The V end lost 2 bases, the J end lost 7 bases, and 9 bases lay between the germline ends.

The V gene is TRBV6-1, the J gene TRBJ2-1, with D maybe TRBD2 (6 bases). The CDR3 extends over 13 amino acids. The V end was cut by 6 bases, the J end by 6 bases, with 12 bases between. The V gene's germline CDR1 is MNHNS and CDR2 SASEGT. The DNA for the CDR3 is TGTGCCAGCAGGCCGACTAGATCCAATGAGCAGTTCTTC. Encoded protein: CASRPTRSNEQFF.

The chain employs TRBV7-2 and TRBJ2-1, with a tentative D call TRBD2 (6 bases). Trimming stripped 0 bases from V and 5 bases from J, with 11 bases between. CDR1 and CDR2 (germline): SGHTA, FQGNSA. The CDR3 covers 15 residues. In nucleotides, the CDR3 is TGTGCCAGCAGCTTAGCGGGAGGCCCCCACAATGAGCAGTTCTTC. It specifies CASSLAGGPHNEQFF.

The chain couples TRBV5-6 to TRBJ1-2; the D gene is possibly TRBD1 (6 bases). V lost 2 bases, J lost 8 bases, and 7 bases lay in between. This CDR3 contains 11 residues. The V gene's germline CDR1 is SGHDT and CDR2 YYEEEE. The CDR3 is CASSFGGGYTF. The CDR3 nucleotides are TGTGCCAGCAGCTTTGGGGGCGGCTACACCTTC.

The chain couples TRBV19 to TRBJ1-2; a weak D match, TRBD1 (5 bases). The CDR3 contains 15 residues. V dropped 4 bases and J dropped 7 bases, with 19 bases sitting between them. Germline CDR1 LNHDA, CDR2 SQIVND (reference sequence). CDR3 residues: CASSTGGLGDVGYTF. CDR3 coding DNA: TGTGCCAGTAGTACCGGGGGGTTGGGGGATGTTGGCTACACCTTC.

This clone was counted once. This rearrangement joins TRBV6-6 to TRBJ1-6; D call uncertain. The CDR3 covers 12 residues. The V end lost 6 bases, the J end lost 9 bases, and 9 bases lay between the germline ends. Germline CDR1 is MNHNY and CDR2 is SVGAGI (reference sequence). CDR3 protein: CASRTAASPLHF. CDR3 nucleotides: TGTGCCAGCAGGACGGCTGCTTCACCCCTCCACTTT.

The chain recombines TRBV11-3 with TRBJ1-1; D is uncertain. Trimming cost V 0 bases and J 1 base, with 3 bases left between them. This CDR3 comprises 13 residues. Germline V CDR1 and CDR2: SGHNT, YENEEA. CDR3 nucleotide sequence: TGTGCCAGCAGCTTAGAAGGGAACACTGAAGCTTTCTTT. It translates to CASSLEGNTEAFF.

This chain connects TRBV6-5 to TRBJ2-7; TRBD2 matches 13 bases. With V trimmed by 7 bases and J by 4 bases, 7 bases remained unmatched. CDR1 is MNHEY, CDR2 SVGAGI, per germline. The CDR3 consists of 15 residues. CDR3 DNA: TGTGCCAGCAACCCCACTAGCGGGAGGGCATACGAGCAGTACTTC. As protein: CASNPTSGRAYEQYF.

CDR3 residues: CASSPPGRNTEAFF. The CDR3 DNA follows: TGTGCCAGCAGTCCCCCCGGACGGAACACTGAAGCTTTCTTT. V is TRBV28 and J is TRBJ1-1, with D unclear. This CDR3 spans 14 amino acids. Germline CDR1 reads MDHEN; CDR2 reads SYDVKM. The V gene lost 5 bases and the J gene lost 1 base, with 11 bases spanning the gap. The entire variable domain, with the rest obtained from reference TRBV28 and TRBJ1-1, is as follows: DVKVTQSSRYLVKRTGEKVFLECVQDMDHENMFWYRQDPGLGLRLIYFSYDVKMKEKGDIPEGYSVSREKKERFSLILESASTNQTSMYLCASSPPGRNTEAFFGQGTRLTVV.

The chain recombines TRBV5-6 with TRBJ1-1; D ambiguous. CDR1 is SGHDT, CDR2 YYEEEE, per germline. V was cut by 0 bases and J by 1 base, with 16 bases left in between. The CDR3 has 17 residues. The CDR3, as DNA: TGTGCCAGCAGCTTGGTTCGCAGGCTGCGTGGGAACACTGAAGCTTTCTTT. Amino acids: CASSLVRRLRGNTEAFF.

This chain links TRBV28 with TRBJ1-2; weak D call: TRBD1 (6 bases). V was cut by 2 bases and J by 8 bases, with 18 bases left in between. In germline, CDR1 is MDHEN, CDR2 SYDVKM. CDR3 size: 15 residues. In DNA, the CDR3 is TGTGCCAGCAGTTTACCCACCCAGGGGTTGGGAGGCTACACCTTC. Its translation: CASSLPTQGLGGYTF.

The rearrangement links TRBV4-1 to TRBJ1-2; 9 nucleotides agree with TRBD1. This CDR3 region has 13 residues. Germline V gives CDR1 MGHRA, CDR2 YSYEKL. V lost 6 bases and J lost 4; bases outside the gene matches: 3. The CDR3 region has the DNA TGCGCCAGCAGACAGGGGGCCCGCTATGGCTACACCTTC. It codes for CASRQGARYGYTF.